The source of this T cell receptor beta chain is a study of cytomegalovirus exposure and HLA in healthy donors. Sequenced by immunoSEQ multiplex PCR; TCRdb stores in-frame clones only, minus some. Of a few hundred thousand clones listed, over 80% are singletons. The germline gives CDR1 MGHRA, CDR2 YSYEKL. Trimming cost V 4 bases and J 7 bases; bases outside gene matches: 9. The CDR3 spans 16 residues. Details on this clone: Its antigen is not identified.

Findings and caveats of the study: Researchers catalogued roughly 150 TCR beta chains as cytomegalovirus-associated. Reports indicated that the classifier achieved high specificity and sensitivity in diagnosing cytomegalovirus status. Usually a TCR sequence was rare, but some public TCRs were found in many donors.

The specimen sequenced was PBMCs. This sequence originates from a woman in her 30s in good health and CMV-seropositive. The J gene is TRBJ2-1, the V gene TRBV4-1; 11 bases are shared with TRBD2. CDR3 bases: TGCGCCAGCAGCCGATCACTAGCGGGAGTTAGGAATGAGCAGTTCTTC. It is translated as CASSRSLAGVRNEQFF.